This TCR beta chain was identified in a study of cytomegalovirus exposure and HLA in healthy donors. Study context: The study placed about 86% of its 398 genotyped donors in the Caucasian-associated ancestry cluster.

Both 60 Vbeta primers and 13 Jbeta primers went into the PCR. The data were produced by immunoSEQ multiplex PCR, yet TCRdb's version contains in-frame clones alone and is incomplete. Here the sample spans more than 85,000 clones, around 80% being singletons. The TCR was taken from a man in his late teens or twenties in good health and CMV-seronegative. Sequencing was done on a sample of PBMCs.

In nucleotides, the CDR3 is TGTGCCAGCAGCCCCGGGACATATAAAGAGACCCAGTACTTC. Its protein product is CASSPGTYKETQYF. The chain uses TRBV9 and TRBJ2-5; maybe TRBD1 (6 bases). V lost 4 bases and J lost 3, with 13 bases in between. Germline CDR1 SGDLS, CDR2 YYNGEE. The CDR3 contains 14 residues. Looking up the rest from reference TRBV9 and TRBJ2-5 gives the full variable domain: DSGVTQTPKHLITATGQRVTLRCSPRSGDLSVYWYQQSLDQGLQFLIQYYNGEERAKGNILERFSAQQFPDLHSELNLSSLELGDSALYFCASSPGTYKETQYFGPGTRLLVL.